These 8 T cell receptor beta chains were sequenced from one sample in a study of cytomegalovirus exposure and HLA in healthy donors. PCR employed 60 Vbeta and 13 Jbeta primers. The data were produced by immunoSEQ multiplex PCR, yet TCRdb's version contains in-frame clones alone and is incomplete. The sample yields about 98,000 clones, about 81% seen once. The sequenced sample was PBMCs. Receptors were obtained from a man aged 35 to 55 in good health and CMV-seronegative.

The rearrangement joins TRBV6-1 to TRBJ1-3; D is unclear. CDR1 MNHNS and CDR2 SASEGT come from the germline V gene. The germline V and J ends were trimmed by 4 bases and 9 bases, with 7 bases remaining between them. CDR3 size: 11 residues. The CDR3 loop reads CASSGGGTIYF. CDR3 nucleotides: TGTGCCAGCAGTGGTGGAGGCACCATATATTTT.

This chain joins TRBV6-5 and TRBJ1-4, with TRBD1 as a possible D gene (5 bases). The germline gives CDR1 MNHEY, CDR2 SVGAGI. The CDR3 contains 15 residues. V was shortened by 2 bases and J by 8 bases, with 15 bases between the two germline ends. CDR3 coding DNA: TGTGCCAGCAGTTACGGGGGGGGTTTAGGGGAAAAACTGTTTTTT. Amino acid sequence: CASSYGGGLGEKLFF.

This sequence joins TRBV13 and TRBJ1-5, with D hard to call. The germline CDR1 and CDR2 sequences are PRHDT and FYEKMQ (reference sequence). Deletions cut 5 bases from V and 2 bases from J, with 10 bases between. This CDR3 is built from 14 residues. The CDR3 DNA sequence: TGTGCCAGCAGCCGAATGGGCGGCAATCAGCCCCAGCATTTT. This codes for CASSRMGGNQPQHF. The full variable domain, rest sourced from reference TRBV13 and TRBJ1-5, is AAGVIQSPRHLIKEKRETATLKCYPIPRHDTVYWYQQGPGQDPQFLISFYEKMQSDKGSIPDRFSAQQFSDYHSELNMSSLELGDSALYFCASSRMGGNQPQHFGDGTRLSIL.

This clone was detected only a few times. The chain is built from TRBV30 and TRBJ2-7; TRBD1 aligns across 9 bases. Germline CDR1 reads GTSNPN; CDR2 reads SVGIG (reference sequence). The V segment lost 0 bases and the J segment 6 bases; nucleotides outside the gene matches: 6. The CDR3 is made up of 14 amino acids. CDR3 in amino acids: CAWSVGTGSAEQYF. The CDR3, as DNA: TGTGCCTGGAGTGTAGGGACAGGGAGCGCCGAGCAGTACTTC.

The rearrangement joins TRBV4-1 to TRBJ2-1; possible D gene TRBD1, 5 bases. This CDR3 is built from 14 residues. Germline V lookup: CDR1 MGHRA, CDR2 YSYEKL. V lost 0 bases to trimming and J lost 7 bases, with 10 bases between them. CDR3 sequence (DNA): TGCGCCAGCAGCCAAGATGGGGCAGAGAATGAGCAGTTCTTC. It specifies CASSQDGAENEQFF.

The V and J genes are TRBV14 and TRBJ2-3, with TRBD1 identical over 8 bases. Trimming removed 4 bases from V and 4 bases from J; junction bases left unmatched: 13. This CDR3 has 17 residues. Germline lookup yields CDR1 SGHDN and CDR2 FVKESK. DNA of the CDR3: TGTGCCAGCAGCCCAACTTACGGACAGGGAGAGGCAGATACGCAGTATTTT. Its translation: CASSPTYGQGEADTQYF.

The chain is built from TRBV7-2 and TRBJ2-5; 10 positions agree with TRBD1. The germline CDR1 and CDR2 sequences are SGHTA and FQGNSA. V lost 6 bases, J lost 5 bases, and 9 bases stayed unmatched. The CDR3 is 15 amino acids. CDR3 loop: CASSQGQGTWETQYF. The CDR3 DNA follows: TGTGCCAGCAGTCAGGGACAGGGGACGTGGGAGACCCAGTACTTC.

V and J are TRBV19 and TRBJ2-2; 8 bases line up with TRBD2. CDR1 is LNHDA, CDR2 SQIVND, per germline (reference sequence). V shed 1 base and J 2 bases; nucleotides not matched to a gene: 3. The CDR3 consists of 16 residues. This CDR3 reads CASSIGAGANTGELFF. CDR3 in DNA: TGTGCCAGTAGTATAGGAGCGGGGGCCAACACCGGGGAGCTGTTTTTT.